This TCR beta chain was identified during a study of regulatory T cells in long-lasting Graves disease. Study-wide results and caveats: Public clonotype sharing was higher in persistent than newly diagnosed patients.

Specified time point: persistent/refractory GD, antithyroid drugs over 5 years with positive TRAb. Isolated PBMC RNA provided the starting material for the TCR library. From germline, CDR1 is MNHNS and CDR2 SASEGT. The CDR3 loop spans 13 amino acids. The V end was cut by 10 bases, the J end by 1 base, with 8 bases between. In regard to this clonotype: What it recognizes is unknown.

iRepertoire HTBI primers and Arm-PCR of CDR3 regions built TCR beta libraries. One entry per CDR3 protein results from TCRdb running MiXCR on the multiplex PCR reads. Of about 460,000 distinct CDR3 sequences listed, less than 25% were seen once; the top ten hold around 13%. The TCR was taken from a female donor with Graves disease. The chain is built from TRBV6-1 and TRBJ2-6; D ambiguous. Sequences were derived from peripheral blood mononuclear cells (PBMCs), sampled when the disease was refractory, from a patient treated with antithyroid drugs. CDR3 nucleotide sequence: TGTGCCATTGAGGATTCTGGGGCCAACGTCCTGACTTTC. It specifies CAIEDSGANVLTF.